This passage covers 8 T cell receptor beta chains from one sample sequenced in a study of early T cells in non-severe SARS-CoV-2 infection. One entry per CDR3 protein, called by TCRdb with MiXCR from the 5' RACE reads. The sample yields 55,000 to 70,000 distinct CDR3 sequences, under 10% seen once. The sample was whole blood. These TCRs come from an adult who was a healthcare worker with PCR-confirmed SARS-CoV-2 infection or an uninfected control (not recorded which).

This clonotype occurred many times. The chain carries TRBV7-9 and TRBJ2-2; D remains unclear. This CDR3 comprises 11 residues. With 5 bases removed from V and 6 bases from J, the gap between germline ends came to 4 bases. Germline lookup yields CDR1 SEHNR and CDR2 FQNEAQ (reference sequence). CDR3 loop: CASSVAGELFF. The CDR3 DNA reads TGTGCCAGCAGCGTCGCCGGGGAGCTGTTTTTT. The full variable domain, completed using reference TRBV7-9 and TRBJ2-2, is DTGVSQNPRHKITKRGQNVTFRCDPISEHNRLYWYRQTLGQGPEFLTYFQNEAQLEKSRLLSDRFSAERPKGSFSTLEIQRTEQGDSAMYLCASSVAGELFFGEGSRLTVL.

This chain connects TRBV6-5 to TRBJ1-1; D not resolved. The V end was cut by 0 bases, the J end by 1 base, with 9 bases between. Germline CDR1 reads MNHEY; CDR2 reads SVGAGI. The CDR3 loop spans 15 amino acids. The DNA of the CDR3 is TGTGCCAGCAGTTACTCTCCGTGGGAGAACACTGAAGCTTTCTTT. The encoded protein is CASSYSPWENTEAFF.

The chain employs TRBV9 and TRBJ2-7; TRBD1 matches 11 bases. Germline CDR1 and CDR2: SGDLS and YYNGEE. The CDR3 loop spans 17 amino acids. The trim removed 4 bases at V and 0 bases at J, leaving 9 bases unmatched. This CDR3 is CASSPKEGQGDSYEQYF. The CDR3 DNA is TGTGCCAGCAGCCCCAAAGAGGGACAGGGGGACTCCTACGAGCAGTACTTC.

The gene calls are TRBV11-1 and TRBJ2-1; D is undetermined. The CDR3 consists of 14 residues. Germline CDR1 and CDR2: SGHAT and FQDESV (reference sequence). V lost 2 bases, J lost 1 base, and 6 bases lay in between. The CDR3 reads CASSLWGSYNEQFF. The CDR3 coding sequence is TGTGCCAGCAGCTTATGGGGTTCCTACAATGAGCAGTTCTTC.

This clonotype was seen at least ten times. CDR3 in DNA: TGTGCCAGCAGCTTTTCAGGGGACACTGAAGCTTTCTTT. Amino acid sequence: CASSFSGDTEAFF. The chain employs TRBV7-3 and TRBJ1-1; tentatively, D is TRBD1 (6 bases). CDR1 and CDR2 from the germline V gene are SGHTA and FQGTGA. The V end lost 3 bases, the J end lost 3 bases, and 8 bases lay between the germline ends. The CDR3 spans 13 residues.

This clonotype has a count of ten or more. The chain links TRBV6-6 to TRBJ2-3, with 7 bases aligning to TRBD2. Trimming took 1 base from V and 10 from J; bases not matched to a gene: 14. The CDR3 contains 16 residues. In germline, CDR1 is MNHNY, CDR2 SVGAGI (reference sequence). The CDR3 spells CASSYWGEGFSRAQYF. The CDR3 DNA reads as TGTGCCAGCAGTTACTGGGGGGAGGGTTTTTCACGGGCGCAGTATTTT.

This clonotype was seen once. This may stem from a read error, because a much larger clone lies one nucleotide away. The chain uses TRBV6-5 and TRBJ2-5; 9 bases agree with TRBD1. This CDR3 has 15 amino acids. Per the germline V gene, CDR1 is MNHEY and CDR2 is SVGAGI. The V and J ends lost 5 bases and 2 bases, in that order; junction bases with no gene match: 6. CDR3 protein: CASSVGTGNQETQYF. The CDR3 coding sequence is TGTGCCAGCAGTGTGGGGACAGGGAATCAAGAGACCCAGTACTTC.

Written as DNA, the CDR3 is TGCAGCGTTTTCAGGACAGCAAACGAGCAGTACTTC. Amino acid sequence: CSVFRTANEQYF. The J gene is TRBJ2-7, the V gene TRBV29-1, with D perhaps matching TRBD1 (6 bases). The CDR3 is 12 amino acids. Germline loops: CDR1 SQVTM, CDR2 ANQGSEA. Trimming cost V 5 bases and J 5 bases, with 13 bases left between them.